This T cell receptor (beta chain) was sequenced for a study of shared clonotypes between healthy human individuals. Overall study: In total, the donors were two women and a few men aged 18 to 49.

Using immunoSEQ multiplex PCR, the repertoire was profiled, and TCRdb retains in-frame clones only, with some absent. Of about a million clones in the sample, more than 75% are singletons; the top ten hold about 1.5%. On this clone: Its antigen is unknown. At one end, the junction sequence differs from germline, possibly due to a read error.

Study findings and constraints: Generation probability values for non-shared clonotypes were lower than those for clonotypes shared by all four donors.

Per germline, CDR1 SGHAT and CDR2 FQNNGV. CDR3 size: 14 residues. The clonotype originates from a man aged 18-30 years in good health. Specimen: memory CD4+ T cells sorted from blood. As for subset: CD45RA-negative fraction. The gene calls are TRBV11-2 and TRBJ2-3; TRBD2 aligns across 8 bases. CDR3 in amino acids: CASRLAGYTDTQYF. The CDR3 bases are TGTGCCAGCAGATTAGCGGGATACACAGATACGCAGTATTTT.